A selection of T cell receptor beta chains follows, all from one sample in a study of radiotherapy plus CTLA-4 blockade in lung cancer. Data came from immunoSEQ multiplex PCR; TCRdb stores just in-frame clones and leaves some out. The sample lists 86,000 or so clones; about 78% were seen once. The sample consisted of peripheral blood, taken from a patient treated with radiotherapy plus ipilimumab. These receptors all stem from a human donor with non-small cell lung cancer who had a partial response to radiotherapy plus ipilimumab. Some clones in this sample may be carry-over from other donors' samples. Each CDR3 is given with its conserved first and last residue. A D gene is named only where the DNA matches it firmly. Part of the rows lack a size; the others show once, few, many or a class for expanded clones.

v_gene	len	abundance	d_gene	j_gene	CDR3nt	CDR3aa
TRBV15	14	few	.	TRBJ1-3	TGTGCCACCAGTAAGCGTACCTCTGGAAACACCATATATTTT	CATSKRTSGNTIYF
TRBV7-9	15	.	.	TRBJ2-7	TGTGCCAGCAGCTCCAGGGGACCTAGGGGAATTGTGCAGTACTTC	CASSSRGPRGIVQYF
TRBV5-1	14	.	TRBD1	TRBJ1-4	TGCGCCAGCAGCCAGGGGGGAACTAATGAAAAACTGTTTTTT	CASSQGGTNEKLFF
TRBV11-2	13	.	.	TRBJ2-1	TGTGCCAGCAGCCCGGGACTGGCCGGAGGGAAGTTCTTC	CASSPGLAGGKFF
TRBV2	14	.	TRBD1	TRBJ2-5	TGTGCCAGCAGTGTAGGGACAGCCCTGGGGACCCAGTACTTC	CASSVGTALGTQYF
TRBV28	18	.	TRBD1	TRBJ2-7	TGTGCCAGCAGTCCTCCTCGACTAATGACAGGGGGGGTCTACGAGCAGTACTTC	CASSPPRLMTGGVYEQYF
TRBV19	13	.	.	TRBJ1-1	TGTGCCAGTAGCTCTGCCACGGACACTGAAGCTTTCTTT	CASSSATDTEAFF
TRBV27	12	few	.	TRBJ2-1	TGTGCCAGCAGCTCCCGGGGTTTTGAGCAGTTCTTC	CASSSRGFEQFF
TRBV19	13	.	TRBD1	TRBJ1-2	TGTGCCAGTAGTCCGCAGGGGGCGCTTGGCTACACCTTC	CASSPQGALGYTF
TRBV9	15	.	.	TRBJ1-5	TGTGCCAGCAGCGAGGCGGGGCTCCCCTATCAGCCCCAGCATTTT	CASSEAGLPYQPQHF
TRBV5-1	14	.	.	TRBJ1-4	TGCGCCAGCAGTCCCGGACAGAGAAATGAAAAACTGTTTTTT	CASSPGQRNEKLFF
TRBV29-1	15	.	TRBD1	TRBJ1-1	TGCAGCGTTCTTGGACAGGGAGTTCGGAACACTGAAGCTTTCTTT	CSVLGQGVRNTEAFF
TRBV9	14	.	TRBD1	TRBJ1-2	TGTGCCAGCAGCGTAGTCGGGACAGCCTATGGCTACACCTTC	CASSVVGTAYGYTF
TRBV9	15	once	.	TRBJ2-7	TGTGCCAGCAGCGTAGGATCAGGGGTTTTTGGCGAGCAGTACTTC	CASSVGSGVFGEQYF
TRBV29-1	14	.	TRBD1	TRBJ2-1	TGCAGCGCACTGGGACAGAACTTTCACAATGAGCAGTTCTTC	CSALGQNFHNEQFF
TRBV9	14	once	.	TRBJ2-5	TGTGCCAGCAGCGTAGGTAGGGGGCAAGAGACCCAGTACTTC	CASSVGRGQETQYF
TRBV7-9	12	.	.	TRBJ1-5	TGTGCCAGCAGCTTACACAATCAGCCCCAGCATTTT	CASSLHNQPQHF
TRBV19	19	.	TRBD2	TRBJ2-1	TGTGCCAGTAGTACCCCCCACTCGGCAGCGGGAGGTACCTACAATGAGCAGTTCTTC	CASSTPHSAAGGTYNEQFF
TRBV28	14	few	.	TRBJ2-7	TGTGCCAGCAACCCGTACAGCCCCCCCTACGAGCAGTACTTC	CASNPYSPPYEQYF
TRBV9	16	few	.	TRBJ2-1	TGTGCCAGCAGCCCCCGGACAGGAGGGTATTACAATGAGCAGTTCTTC	CASSPRTGGYYNEQFF
TRBV6-6	13	few	TRBD1	TRBJ1-3	TGTGCCAGCGCGACAGGGGCTGGAAACACCATATATTTT	CASATGAGNTIYF
TRBV27	13	.	TRBD2	TRBJ2-7	TGTGCCAGCAAGGGGACTAGCGTTAACGAGCAGTACTTC	CASKGTSVNEQYF
TRBV11-3	13	.	.	TRBJ2-7	TGTGCCAGCAGCTTAGTATCGGGATACGAGCAGTACTTC	CASSLVSGYEQYF
TRBV7-9	13	few	.	TRBJ1-2	TGTGCCAGCAGCCCACCAGGGTTCTATGGCTACACCTTC	CASSPPGFYGYTF
TRBV27	16	.	TRBD2	TRBJ2-3	TGTGCCAGCAGAACTCTCCTAGCGGGAGCTTTAGATACGCAGTATTTT	CASRTLLAGALDTQYF
TRBV6-5	13	few	.	TRBJ2-5	TGTGCCAGCGGGTGGAAAAACGAGGGGACCCAGTACTTC	CASGWKNEGTQYF
TRBV5-1	16	.	.	TRBJ2-5	TGCGCCAGCAGCTTGGAGACGGGCCCGGCGACGGGGAAGCAGTACTTC	CASSLETGPATGKQYF
TRBV5-5	15	.	.	TRBJ2-3	TGTGCCAGCAAAGGTTTGGGGGCCAACACAGATACGCAGTATTTT	CASKGLGANTDTQYF
TRBV7-6	16	once	.	TRBJ1-1	TGTGCCAGCAGCTTCGGAGGGCCTCCAACTAGCACTGAAGCTTTCTTT	CASSFGGPPTSTEAFF
TRBV7-8	14	.	TRBD2	TRBJ2-7	TGTGCCAGCAGCTTAGCACTAGCGGTCTACGAGCAGTACTTC	CASSLALAVYEQYF
TRBV9	16	.	TRBD2	TRBJ2-1	TGTGCCAGCAGCCTACAGAGCGGGGGGGCCTACAATGAGCAGTTCTTC	CASSLQSGGAYNEQFF
TRBV2	15	.	TRBD1	TRBJ2-2	TGTGCCAGCAGTCCAGGGGGTTCGAACACCGGGGAGCTGTTTTTT	CASSPGGSNTGELFF
TRBV2	14	.	.	TRBJ1-5	TGTGCCAGCAGTGGACTGGAGTATAGTACGCCCCAGCATTTT	CASSGLEYSTPQHF
TRBV6-6	15	few	TRBD2	TRBJ2-7	TGTGCCAGCAGTTACCTCGCCGGGGGGTCCGTCGAGCAGTACTTC	CASSYLAGGSVEQYF
TRBV7-6	15	.	.	TRBJ1-5	TGTGCCAGCAGCCCCAACGCGGGGTACTATCAGCCCCAGCATTTT	CASSPNAGYYQPQHF
TRBV7-8	13	.	.	TRBJ2-7	TGTGCCAGCAGCGTAGACAGTCTCTACGAGCAGTACTTC	CASSVDSLYEQYF
TRBV5-4	13	.	TRBD2	TRBJ2-7	TGTGCCAGCAGCTATGGGACTACTTACGAGCAGTACTTC	CASSYGTTYEQYF
TRBV9	17	.	TRBD2	TRBJ2-1	TGTGCCAGCAGCGTAGAGGCGACGGGACTAGCGGACAATGAGCAGTTCTTC	CASSVEATGLADNEQFF
TRBV11-2	16	.	TRBD2	TRBJ2-3	TGTGCCAGCAGCTTAGATCGAAGCGGGACGGGAGATACGCAGTATTTT	CASSLDRSGTGDTQYF
TRBV2	14	.	TRBD1	TRBJ2-5	TGTGCCAGCAGTGACCCCGACAGGGAAGAGACCCAGTACTTC	CASSDPDREETQYF
TRBV18	16	few	.	TRBJ1-3	TGTGCCAGCTCGTCTCCAGGACTTTCCTCTGGAAACACCATATATTTT	CASSSPGLSSGNTIYF
TRBV9	14	.	.	TRBJ2-7	TGTGCCAGCAGCGTTTCTAACCGAGCCGCCGAGCAGTACTTC	CASSVSNRAAEQYF
TRBV6-5	14	.	TRBD2	TRBJ2-1	TGTGCCAGCAGCCGGACTAGCGGGAGGAATGAGCAGTTCTTC	CASSRTSGRNEQFF
TRBV11-3	14	.	TRBD1	TRBJ2-5	TGTGCCAGCAGCTACGGGACAGACCAAGAGACCCAGTACTTC	CASSYGTDQETQYF
TRBV29-1	14	.	.	TRBJ1-2	TGCAGCGTTGACATGGGGGCGATTCAGGAAGGCTACACCTTC	CSVDMGAIQEGYTF
TRBV6-5	12	.	.	TRBJ2-7	TGTGCCAGCAGCGGACTGTCACCGGGTCAGTACTTC	CASSGLSPGQYF
TRBV11-2	16	.	.	TRBJ1-4	TGTGCCAGCAGCTTAGGGTCGGGGTTCACTAATGAAAAACTGTTTTTT	CASSLGSGFTNEKLFF
TRBV30	16	.	TRBD1	TRBJ2-7	TGTGCCTGGAGTGTGAAGTTGGGACAGGGTACCTACGAGCAGTACTTC	CAWSVKLGQGTYEQYF
TRBV6-4	15	.	.	TRBJ2-1	TGTGCCAGCAGTGACAGCCGAGCGGAGATAAATGAGCAGTTCTTC	CASSDSRAEINEQFF
TRBV5-5	15	.	.	TRBJ2-7	TGTGCCAGCAGCTTGGTACAGGTGGGCTCCTACGAGCAGTACTTC	CASSLVQVGSYEQYF
TRBV7-9	15	.	.	TRBJ2-7	TGTGCCAGCAGCGAGAACGCCAGGGGAGCCTACGAGCAGTACTTC	CASSENARGAYEQYF
TRBV2	15	once	TRBD2	TRBJ2-7	TGTGCCAGCAGGGGGGGACTAGCGGGGATCTACGAGCAGTACTTC	CASRGGLAGIYEQYF
TRBV5-1	15	.	TRBD2	TRBJ2-1	TGCGCCAGCAGTTACGGACTAGCGGGAGACAATGAGCAGTTCTTC	CASSYGLAGDNEQFF
TRBV7-8	15	.	.	TRBJ2-7	TGTGCCAGCAGCTTACTTGCACAGGGCGTCTACGAGCAGTACTTC	CASSLLAQGVYEQYF
TRBV19	17	once	.	TRBJ2-2	TGTGCCAGTAGTATGAAAATCCAGGGTACGGACACCGGGGAGCTGTTTTTT	CASSMKIQGTDTGELFF